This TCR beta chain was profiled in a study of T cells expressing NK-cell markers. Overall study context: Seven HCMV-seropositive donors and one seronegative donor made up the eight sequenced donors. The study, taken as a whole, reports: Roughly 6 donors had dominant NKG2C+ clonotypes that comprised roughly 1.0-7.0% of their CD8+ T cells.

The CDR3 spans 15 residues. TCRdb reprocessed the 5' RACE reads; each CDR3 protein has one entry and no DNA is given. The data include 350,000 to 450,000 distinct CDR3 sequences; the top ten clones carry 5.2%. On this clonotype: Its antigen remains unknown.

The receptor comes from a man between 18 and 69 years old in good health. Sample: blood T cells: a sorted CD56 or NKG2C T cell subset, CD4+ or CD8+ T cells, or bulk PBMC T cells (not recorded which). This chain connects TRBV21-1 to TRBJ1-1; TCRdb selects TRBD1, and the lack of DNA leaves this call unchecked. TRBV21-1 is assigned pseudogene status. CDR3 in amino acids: CASTRGSGTLPEAFF.